The 21 T cell receptor beta chains presented below share a single source sample, sequenced in a study of graft-versus-host responses after intestinal transplantation. Stimulators, 200,000 irradiated and violet-dye-labeled cells, were plated with 200,000 CFSE-labeled responder cells. Sequencing was performed with immunoSEQ multiplex PCR; in TCRdb, only in-frame clones are kept and a portion is missing. The profile shows 17,000 or so clones, approximately 37% of them singletons. The sample was alloreactive CD8+ T cells from a mixed lymphocyte reaction culture, taken before intestinal transplant. As to subset: CFSE-low proliferating T cells sorted from roughly 6-day pre-transplant mixed lymphocyte reaction (GvH or HvG direction). The source is a human patient who received an intestinal transplant.

Of note for this clone: This same CDR3 is encoded by further DNA sequences in the sample. This rearrangement joins TRBV7-9 to TRBJ2-3; the D is unclear. The germline V and J ends were trimmed by 4 bases and 2 bases, with 22 bases remaining between them. CDR1 is SEHNR, CDR2 FQNEAQ, per germline (reference sequence). The CDR3 consists of 18 residues. CDR3 protein: CASSSSRKWGWTTDTQYF. CDR3 in DNA: TGTGCCAGCAGCTCAAGCCGAAAATGGGGATGGACCACAGATACGCAGTATTTT.

Judged by abundance, this clone is medium-sized. The chain joins TRBV15 to TRBJ1-5; the D gene is possibly TRBD1 (5 bases). The CDR3 has 14 amino acids. The V end was cut by 0 bases, the J end by 4 bases, with 7 bases between. Germline CDR1 reads LNHNV; CDR2 reads YYDKDF (reference sequence). CDR3 residues: CATSRDRGNQPQHF. The CDR3, as DNA: TGTGCCACCAGCAGAGATCGGGGGAATCAGCCCCAGCATTTT.

The CDR3 DNA reads TGTGCCAGCAGCAACCTGAGATCTGGGGCCAACGTCCTGACTTTC. It translates to CASSNLRSGANVLTF. J is TRBJ2-6 and V is TRBV21-1; the listed D gene, TRBD2, was not tested against the DNA. TRBV21-1 is marked as a pseudogene. CDR3 size: 15 residues.

The chain employs TRBV18 and TRBJ2-5; TRBD2 matches 12 bases. The CDR3 contains 17 residues. CDR1 is KGHSH, CDR2 LQKENI, per germline. Trimming at V came to 1 base and at J to 11 bases, leaving 14 bases not matched to a gene. CDR3 nucleotides: TGTGCCAGCTCACCACGCTTCCTAGCGGGAGGGCCGGGGGAGCAGTACTTC. Protein: CASSPRFLAGGPGEQYF.

A single count supports this clone. The chain recombines TRBV6-8 with TRBJ1-1; D is perhaps TRBD1 (6 bases). V was pared by 5 bases and J by 4 bases, with 14 bases between. The CDR3 runs to 14 residues. Germline V gene data show CDR1 as MNHGY and CDR2 as SAAAGT. CDR3 loop: CASSGSPGATEAFF. The CDR3 DNA sequence: TGTGCCAGCAGTGGTTCCCCGGGGGCCACTGAAGCTTTCTTT.

V gene TRBV27 combines with J gene TRBJ2-1; maybe TRBD1 (6 bases). The length of the CDR3 is 15 residues. V was trimmed by 7 bases and J by 5 bases, leaving 18 bases between them. Germline CDR1 is MNHEY and CDR2 is SMNVEV (reference sequence). The CDR3 sequence: CASIREQGAHNEQFF. Written as DNA, the CDR3 is TGTGCCAGCATTCGCGAACAGGGTGCCCACAATGAGCAGTTCTTC.

This chain uses TRBV28 with TRBJ2-7; TRBD1 matches 8 bases. Germline V gene sequence: CDR1 MDHEN, CDR2 SYDVKM. With V trimmed by 4 bases and J by 1 base, 12 bases remained unmatched. The CDR3 is 17 amino acids. In nucleotides, the CDR3 is TGTGCCAGCAGTTCTGGACAGGGTTGGACAATTTCCTACGAGCAGTACTTC. Translation: CASSSGQGWTISYEQYF.

V is TRBV4-1 and J is TRBJ2-1, with a tentative D call TRBD1 (6 bases). V was trimmed by 4 bases and J by 12 bases, leaving 16 bases between them. The germline CDR1 and CDR2 sequences are MGHRA and YSYEKL. This CDR3 is built from 13 residues. The CDR3 protein is CASSRNLQGMQFF. DNA for the CDR3: TGCGCCAGCAGCCGGAATTTACAGGGTATGCAGTTCTTC.

The gene calls are TRBV18 and TRBJ1-5; 8 bases are a match to TRBD1. Germline-derived CDR1 and CDR2 are KGHSH and LQKENI. The CDR3 sequence is 14 residues long. The junction had 7 bases not matched to a gene; V was cut back by 3 bases and J by 9 bases. The CDR3, as DNA: TGTGCCAGCTCACCCATATGGACAGGGATGCCCCAGCATTTT. The encoded protein is CASSPIWTGMPQHF. The whole variable domain, remainder taken from reference TRBV18 and TRBJ1-5, is NAGVMQNPRHLVRRRGQEARLRCSPMKGHSHVYWYRQLPEEGLKFMVYLQKENIIDESGMPKERFSAEFPKEGPSILRIQQVVRGDSAAYFCASSPIWTGMPQHFGDGTRLSIL.

By sample fraction, this clone is medium-sized (0.01 to 0.1%). The chain uses TRBV29-1 and TRBJ2-7; weak D call: TRBD2 (6 bases). CDR1 is SQVTM, CDR2 ANQGSEA, per germline. The CDR3 is 15 residues long. Trimming removed 1 base at V and 2 bases at J, with 15 bases between. CDR3 loop: CSVEGGDSGPYEQYF. CDR3 coding DNA: TGCAGCGTTGAAGGTGGAGATAGCGGTCCCTACGAGCAGTACTTC.

This chain connects TRBV7-9 to TRBJ2-1; 10 nucleotides line up with TRBD2. This CDR3 has 16 amino acids. CDR1 and CDR2 (germline): SEHNR, FQNEAQ (reference sequence). Losses at the gene ends were 2 bases for V and 4 bases for J; bases not matched to a gene: 5. The CDR3: CASSLPSGRVYNEQFF. The CDR3, as DNA: TGTGCCAGCAGCTTACCGAGCGGGAGGGTTTACAATGAGCAGTTCTTC.

The CDR3 reads CASSFEVYTQYF. The DNA of the CDR3 is TGTGCCAGCAGCTTCGAAGTGTATACGCAGTATTTT. V usage is TRBV7-9 and J usage is TRBJ2-3; D not certain. CDR1 and CDR2 (germline): SEHNR, FQNEAQ (reference sequence). This CDR3 has 12 residues. V was trimmed by 3 bases and J by 7 bases, leaving 8 bases between them.

J is TRBJ2-1 and V is TRBV29-1, with D perhaps TRBD2 (6 bases). Trimming pared 7 bases from V and 10 bases from J, leaving 23 bases between. The CDR3 has 14 amino acids. The V gene's germline CDR1 is SQVTM and CDR2 ANQGSEA. This CDR3 reads CSADAAGPQLEQFF. CDR3 nucleotides: TGCAGCGCTGACGCAGCGGGCCCTCAATTGGAGCAGTTCTTC.

The chain links TRBV27 to TRBJ2-2; D is undetermined. There are 12 residues in the CDR3. The V gene's germline CDR1 is MNHEY and CDR2 SMNVEV (reference sequence). V dropped 3 bases and J dropped 6 bases, with 5 bases sitting between them. CDR3 DNA: TGTGCCAGCAGTTTTTCTCCCGGGGAGCTGTTTTTT. Translation: CASSFSPGELFF.

This clone has just a few counts. The V gene is TRBV28, the J gene TRBJ1-6; D perhaps matches TRBD1 (6 bases). This CDR3 has 17 amino acids. V was clipped by 3 bases and J by 7 bases, with 19 bases between them. Looked up from germline, CDR1 is MDHEN and CDR2 is SYDVKM. The CDR3: CASSFLGRGRGNSPLHF. Here the CDR3 DNA reads TGTGCCAGCAGTTTCCTCGGACGAGGGAGGGGGAATTCACCCCTCCACTTT.

V usage is TRBV1 and J usage is TRBJ2-7; the table's TRBD2 call for D was not verified on the DNA. TRBV1 is marked as a pseudogene. The CDR3 runs 16 residues. DNA of the CDR3: TGCACCAGCAGCCAACCCCCCAAGCGGGAGTCCTACGAGCAGTACTTC. Amino acid sequence: CTSSQPPKRESYEQYF.

This clone is medium-sized in the sample. The chain carries TRBV5-4 and TRBJ2-7; D is uncertain. This CDR3 has 14 amino acids. V shed 0 bases and J shed 0 bases, with 7 bases lying between them. Germline V gives CDR1 SGHNT, CDR2 YYREEE (reference sequence). CDR3 protein: CASSLERASYEQYF. For the CDR3, the DNA is TGTGCCAGCAGCTTGGAAAGGGCCTCCTACGAGCAGTACTTC. The full variable domain, with the rest looked up from reference TRBV5-4 and TRBJ2-7, is ETGVTQSPTHLIKTRGQQVTLRCSSQSGHNTVSWYQQALGQGPQFIFQYYREEENGRGNFPPRFSGLQFPNYSSELNVNALELDDSALYLCASSLERASYEQYFGPGTRLTVT.

The chain is built from TRBV30 and TRBJ2-7; D tentatively reads TRBD1 or TRBD2 (5 bases each). The CDR3 contains 13 residues. The germline V gene encodes CDR1 GTSNPN and CDR2 SVGIG (reference sequence). The V end was cut by 4 bases, the J end by 1 base, with 11 bases between. CDR3 protein: CAWNTGTSYEQYF. The CDR3 nucleotides are TGTGCCTGGAATACCGGGACGTCCTACGAGCAGTACTTC.

The V and J genes are TRBV27 and TRBJ1-2; no clear D. Germline V gives CDR1 MNHEY, CDR2 SMNVEV (reference sequence). The CDR3 spans 14 residues. V was trimmed by 0 bases and J by 7 bases, leaving 12 bases between them. DNA of the CDR3: TGTGCCAGCAGTTTATCCTCGGTCGGGAGTGGCTACACCTTC. This encodes CASSLSSVGSGYTF.

The chain recombines TRBV29-1 with TRBJ1-6, with D possibly matching TRBD1 (5 bases). The CDR3 length is 14 residues. Germline-derived CDR1 and CDR2 are SQVTM and ANQGSEA. Trimming cost V 2 bases and J 8 bases, with 13 bases left between them. DNA for the CDR3: TGCAGCGTTGAACAGGGCAGCCCTGATTCACCCCTCCACTTT. Encoded protein: CSVEQGSPDSPLHF.

This clone was seen more than once but under ten times. This may come from a read error, since a much larger clone is one base off. The gene calls are TRBV30 and TRBJ2-7; D gene uncertain. This CDR3 contains 11 residues. Trimming shortened V by 1 base and J by 4 bases, and 5 bases separated the two germline ends. The germline CDR1 and CDR2 sequences are GTSNPN and SVGIG (reference sequence). CDR3 amino acids: CAWSAVYEQYF. The CDR3 region has the DNA TGTGCCTGGAGTGCCGTGTACGAGCAGTACTTC.